This TCR beta chain was identified in a study of blood T cells in healthy people across ages. Isolation yielded PBMCs, at least 7 million per sample, in every case. For the second PCR, which ran for about 6 to 11 cycles, a sample-barcoded 5' primer and a J-beta primer mix were used. TCRdb reprocessed the 5' RACE reads via MiXCR and lists one record per CDR3 protein. The sample includes fewer than 2 million distinct CDR3 sequences, about 39% of them seen just once. CDR3 length: 15 residues. Deletions cut 8 bases from V and 3 bases from J, with 18 bases between. Germline values: CDR1 MNHEY, CDR2 SVGEGT. Broader study findings: Older individuals had lower TCR beta diversity per million T cells (the decline was roughly linear).

Turning to this clonotype: The antigen is not known.

The chain links TRBV6-2 or TRBV6-3 to TRBJ2-3; no reliable D call. The TCR originated in a human donor in good health. What was sequenced was blood. CDR3 amino acids: CASLRKVTVTDTQYF. CDR3 nucleotides: TGTGCCAGCCTAAGGAAGGTGACGGTGACAGATACGCAGTATTTT.